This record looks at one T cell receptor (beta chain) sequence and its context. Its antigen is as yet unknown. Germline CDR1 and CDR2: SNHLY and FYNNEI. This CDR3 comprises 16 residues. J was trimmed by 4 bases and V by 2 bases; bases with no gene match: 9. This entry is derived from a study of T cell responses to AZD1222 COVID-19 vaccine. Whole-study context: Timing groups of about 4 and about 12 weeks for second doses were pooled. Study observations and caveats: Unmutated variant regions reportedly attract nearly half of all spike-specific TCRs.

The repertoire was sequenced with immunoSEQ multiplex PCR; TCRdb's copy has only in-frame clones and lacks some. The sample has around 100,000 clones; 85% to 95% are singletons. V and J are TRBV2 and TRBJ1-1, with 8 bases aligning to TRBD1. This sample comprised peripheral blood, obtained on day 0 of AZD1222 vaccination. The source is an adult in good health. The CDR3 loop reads CASSETEDRVFTEAFF. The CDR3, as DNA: TGTGCCAGCAGTGAAACGGAGGACAGGGTTTTCACTGAAGCTTTCTTT.